This TCR beta chain stems from a study of CD8+ T cells in alopecia areata. Study-level results: There were also resident alphabeta T cells of normal skin sequenced in scalp samples.

Following RNA extraction, reverse transcription yielded cDNA that acted as the sequencing template. Some clones are missing from TCRdb's copy, which holds only in-frame ones; the method was immunoSEQ multiplex PCR. The sample carries about 64,000 clones, about 40% recorded once. Comments on this clone: The antigen is not known.

Individuals with alopecia areata gave both lesional scalp punch biopsies and peripheral blood for collection. Sorting of PBMCs yielded the CD4+ and CD8+ T cells. This TCR came from a human donor with alopecia areata. The specimen was NKG2D-low CD8+ T cells sorted from blood.

In nucleotides, the CDR3 is TGTGCCAGCAGCGTAGGGACTCAAGATTACACCTTC. Protein sequence: CASSVGTQDYTF. The V gene is TRBV9, the J gene TRBJ1-2, with D unclear. V was pared by 0 bases and J by 11 bases, with 11 bases between. This CDR3 has 12 amino acids. Germline V gives CDR1 SGDLS, CDR2 YYNGEE.